Listed here is a single T cell receptor beta chain. This clonotype has only a few counts. Its antigen is not yet known. Base quality data are lacking; no much larger clone is found one base away. The CDR3 goes from the cysteine to the phenylalanine over 13 residues. Only the CDR3 region is kept as DNA, spanning 39 bases read in frame from base 1. Taken from the germline V gene, the CDR1 and CDR2 loops are SGHTA and FQGNSA. Relative to germline, V is 6 bases shorter and J is 2 bases shorter, with 10 bases between their ends. The source of the sample is a study of blood T cells in healthy people across ages (dated by TCRdb to between 2014 and 2017). For the study in its entirety: In model experiments, template switching captured about one uniquely barcoded TCR beta cDNA molecule for every two T cells. For two donors (one aged 18 to 29 and one aged 80 or older), the study analyzed two additional independent replicas of 1 million unique cDNA reads from the same blood draw. Age-related changes in TCR beta repertoire diversity were measured in the study by deep sequencing normalized with unique cDNA molecular identifiers. To avoid experimental bias, donors of different ages were randomly spread across the sequencing lanes. The donors were divided into four age groups: young (average approximately 15 years), middle-aged (about 39), aged (about 62) and long-lived (around 87). Overall study results and their limits: Estimates of total diversity based on one million sequenced T cells were regarded as lower bounds and as underestimates. Since profiling was done on bulk unsorted PBMCs, naive and antigen-experienced compartments could not be conclusively compared. The percentage of naive T cells measured by flow cytometry correlated strongly with observed TCR beta diversity. As age increased, observed TCR beta diversity per million T cells dropped in a roughly linear way, and a significant reduction was already evident by age 40. Because donor CMV infection status was unknown, age-related changes in expanded clonotypes were potentially confounded. Compared with the aged group, the long-lived group had more naive CD4+ T cells, fewer expanded clones and increased TCR diversity, a pattern suggesting age selection.

The library was produced with 5' RACE. A second roughly 6 to 11 cycle PCR used a sample-barcoded 5' primer and a J-beta primer mix. A unique molecular identifier was introduced onto each TCR beta cDNA molecule by a template-switch 5' adaptor carrying 12 random nucleotides. Each sample yielded at least 2.5 million CDR3-containing paired-end reads. First-strand cDNA was synthesized from all RNA with the Mint cDNA synthesis kit, primed by a TRBC-specific oligonucleotide. All cDNA was treated with uracil-DNA glycosylase and then went through a first 18-cycle PCR with the universal primers M1SS and BC2_uni_R. The study's own analysis went as follows. Normalization of each sample was performed by random selection of 1 million high-quality reads, each carrying a distinct molecular identifier. Instead of being binned into consensus sequences, reads that shared molecular identifiers were thrown out. MiTCR, with a Q25 quality threshold and the strictest error-elimination algorithm, was used for CDR3 identification, clonotype clustering and error correction. A nonparametric unseen species model with Euler transformation was used to estimate a lower bound on total TCR beta diversity. TCRdb reworked the public reads: Q25 trimming with fastp, MiXCR clone assembly, productive beta chains retained. Each CDR3 protein gets just one entry, which takes the most common genes and DNA from the rows behind it. TCRdb's processing, not the study's, gives the V and J calls here. The sample contains 1.8 million or so distinct CDR3 sequences, about 39% of them found a single time. 20% to 25% of the sample lies in the top ten.

Donors were approximately 42 systemically healthy Caucasian individuals from Russia aged roughly 6 to 90 years. Each donor gave roughly 9 milliliters of peripheral blood, drawn into EDTA-treated Vacutainer tubes. Ficoll-Paque density-gradient centrifugation was used to isolate PBMCs, with at least 6 million per sample. Trizol reagent was used to extract total RNA from the PBMCs, yielding at least 5 micrograms per sample. Naive CD45RAhigh/CD27high T cell percentages were measured by flow cytometry on a PBMC aliquot from every donor. The sequence joins TRBV7-2 to TRBJ1-1; 5 matching bases give a weak D call of TRBD1. The material sequenced was blood. The TCR comes from a human donor in good health. This receptor has the CDR3 CASRPDSNTEAFF. The nucleotide sequence is given as TGTGCCAGCAGACCTGACAGCAACACTGAAGCTTTCTTT.